This record covers a single T cell receptor beta chain. Its antigen remains unknown. This specimen belongs to a study of T cells in localized non-small cell lung cancer. Whole-study results and caveats: In adjacent lung, a median roughly 56 of the top 100 tumor clones were found. Patients showing higher blood T cell density tended to see longer overall survival. Uninvolved adjacent lung showed the highest T cell clonality, exceeding tumor.

The assay was immunoSEQ multiplex PCR, and TCRdb's table has in-frame clones only and misses some. The table includes roughly 32,000 clones, 88% detected once. Trimming shortened V by 3 bases and J by 3 bases, and 9 bases separated the two germline ends. In germline, CDR1 is SQVTM, CDR2 ANQGSEA. CDR3 length: 12 residues. This rearrangement joins TRBV29-1 to TRBJ2-7; D possibly corresponds to TRBD2 (6 bases). Sample: peripheral blood mononuclear cells, taken before any cancer treatment. The receptor was derived from a woman aged 35-75 years with stage III lung adenocarcinoma. CDR3 bases: TGCAGCGTTGATCGCGGGGACTACGAGCAGTACTTC. Translated, it gives CSVDRGDYEQYF.